Presented here are 30 T cell receptor beta chains from one specimen sequenced in a study of T cell responses to AZD1222 COVID-19 vaccine. Measured with immunoSEQ multiplex PCR; TCRdb has only the in-frame clones, and not every one. The table lists about 150,000 clones, about 90% of them singletons. The sequencing used peripheral blood, collected 28 days after the second dose of the MenACWY control vaccine. Receptor source: an adult who received the MenACWY meningococcal vaccine as a control.

The chain couples TRBV7-6 to TRBJ2-3; 7 bases map to TRBD2. The germline CDR1 and CDR2 sequences are SGHVS and FNYEAQ. V shed 5 bases, J shed 2 bases, and the junction held 10 bases outside the gene matches. The CDR3 contains 16 residues. The CDR3 region has the DNA TGTGCCAGCAGCCCCGGGAGCGGGGCACACACAGATACGCAGTATTTT. This codes for CASSPGSGAHTDTQYF.

The chain employs TRBV18 and TRBJ2-3; D is unresolved. Trimming took off 5 bases at V and 0 bases at J, with 9 bases between the two ends. CDR3 length equals 14 residues. Germline CDR1 KGHSH, CDR2 LQKENI. CDR3 nucleotide sequence: TGTGCCAGCTCAAAGAGCAGAAGCACAGATACGCAGTATTTT. Protein: CASSKSRSTDTQYF.

This chain uses TRBV27 with TRBJ2-7, with 9 bases aligning to TRBD1. Germline-derived CDR1 and CDR2 are MNHEY and SMNVEV (reference sequence). V lost 3 bases to trimming and J lost 4 bases; unmatched junction nucleotides: 1. This CDR3 comprises 13 residues. CDR3 amino acids: CASSFGTGYEQYF. The DNA of the CDR3 is TGTGCCAGCAGTTTTGGGACAGGGTACGAGCAGTACTTC.

J is TRBJ1-1 and V is TRBV27; D not resolved. The CDR3 spans 17 residues. Germline V lookup: CDR1 MNHEY, CDR2 SMNVEV (reference sequence). Trimming took off 6 bases at V and 1 base at J, with 21 bases between the two ends. The CDR3 sequence: CASRPPGVGKENTEAFF. The CDR3 bases are TGTGCCAGCAGACCCCCCGGCGTGGGTAAGGAGAACACTGAAGCTTTCTTT.

This chain joins TRBV7-2 and TRBJ2-7; 7 positions agree with TRBD1. The CDR3 is made up of 15 amino acids. Trimming took 4 bases from V and 0 from J; bases not matched to a gene: 6. In germline, CDR1 is SGHTA, CDR2 FQGNSA. CDR3: CASSSTGTVSYEQYF. The CDR3 coding sequence is TGTGCCAGCAGCTCTACCGGGACAGTCTCCTACGAGCAGTACTTC.

The CDR3 here is CASRDGLPWEAFF. The CDR3 nucleotides read TGTGCCAGCAGGGATGGACTGCCTTGGGAAGCTTTCTTT. The V call is TRBV28, the J call TRBJ1-1; D gene uncertain. The CDR3 has 13 amino acids. V was shortened by 6 bases and J by 8 bases, with 16 bases between the two germline ends. Germline V gene sequence: CDR1 MDHEN, CDR2 SYDVKM. Filled out from reference TRBV28 and TRBJ1-1, the complete variable domain reads DVKVTQSSRYLVKRTGEKVFLECVQDMDHENMFWYRQDPGLGLRLIYFSYDVKMKEKGDIPEGYSVSREKKERFSLILESASTNQTSMYLCASRDGLPWEAFFGQGTRLTVV.

The chain uses TRBV7-8 and TRBJ1-1; D may be TRBD1 (5 bases). The CDR3 spans 13 residues. Per the germline V gene, CDR1 is SGHVS and CDR2 is FQNEAQ. V was clipped by 1 base and J by 3 bases, with 6 bases between them. CDR3 sequence (DNA): TGTGCCAGCAGCTTAGTAGGGGACACTGAAGCTTTCTTT. It codes for CASSLVGDTEAFF.

The chain combines TRBV15 with TRBJ1-5, with D possibly matching TRBD1 (5 bases). CDR1 and CDR2 from the germline V gene are LNHNV and YYDKDF (reference sequence). Between the trimmed V and J ends, which lost 6 bases and 9 bases, there was a span of 27 bases. The CDR3 totals 17 residues. The CDR3 nucleotides are TGTGCCACCAGTAAAGATCCCGGGGCAGGGAGTAGGCGGCCCCAGCATTTT. Encoded protein: CATSKDPGAGSRRPQHF. The whole variable domain, remainder taken from reference TRBV15 and TRBJ1-5, is DAMVIQNPRYQVTQFGKPVTLSCSQTLNHNVMYWYQQKSSQAPKLLFHYYDKDFNNEADTPDNFQSRRPNTSFCFLDIRSPGLGDTAMYLCATSKDPGAGSRRPQHFGDGTRLSIL.

The chain links TRBV10-2 to TRBJ2-1; 7 bases line up with TRBD2. Germline V lookup: CDR1 WSHSY, CDR2 SAAADI. V lost 2 bases and J lost 5; bases outside the gene matches: 9. This CDR3 is 16 amino acids long. CDR3 DNA sequence: TGCGCCAGCAGTGAGAATGTAGGGCTAGCGGACAATGAGCAGTTCTTC. Its translation is CASSENVGLADNEQFF.

The chain has TRBV5-1 and TRBJ2-7; 9 nucleotides match TRBD1. The V gene's germline CDR1 is SGHRS and CDR2 YFSETQ. The CDR3 is 15 residues long. The ends lost 3 bases at V and 2 bases at J; junction bases unmatched: 6. CDR3 sequence: CASSWGQGLTYEQYF. CDR3 DNA sequence: TGCGCCAGCAGCTGGGGACAGGGCCTTACCTACGAGCAGTACTTC.

This chain links TRBV5-1 with TRBJ2-1, with 16 bases fitting TRBD2. V was pared by 4 bases and J by 8 bases, with 9 bases of the junction left unmatched. CDR1 SGHRS and CDR2 YFSETQ come from the germline V gene. The CDR3 contains 17 residues. This chain's CDR3 is CASSPPGLAGGSDEQFF. The CDR3 region has the DNA TGCGCCAGCAGCCCACCGGGACTAGCGGGGGGGAGCGATGAGCAGTTCTTC.

This sequence joins TRBV28 and TRBJ2-1, with 9 bases matching TRBD1. After removal of 2 bases from V and 8 bases from J, the junction contained 7 bases not matched to a gene. The germline V gene has CDR1 MDHEN and CDR2 SYDVKM. CDR3 length: 15 amino acids. The CDR3 DNA reads as TGTGCCAGCAGTTTAGGGGGACAGGGCCGGGATGAGCAGTTCTTC. This gives the protein CASSLGGQGRDEQFF.

This chain connects TRBV2 to TRBJ1-6; D remains ambiguous. The V gene lost 3 bases and the J gene lost 0 bases, with 6 bases spanning the gap. The germline V gene has CDR1 SNHLY and CDR2 FYNNEI. The CDR3 is 15 amino acids. The CDR3 coding sequence is TGTGCCAGCAGTGACCAGAGCTCCTATAATTCACCCCTCCACTTT. Translation: CASSDQSSYNSPLHF.

The chain couples TRBV24-1 to TRBJ1-2; the D gene is possibly TRBD1 (5 bases). There are 13 residues in the CDR3. Germline V gene lookup returns CDR1 KGHDR and CDR2 SFDVKD. Trimming pared 4 bases from V and 8 bases from J, leaving 13 bases between. Written as DNA, the CDR3 is TGTGCCACCAGTGACCAGGGATGGGCCGGCTACACCTTC. Amino acids: CATSDQGWAGYTF.

In this sample, this clone turned up a few times. The J gene is TRBJ2-4, the V gene TRBV3-1 (or the pseudogene TRBV3-2), with D perhaps assigned TRBD1 or TRBD2 (5 bases each). The CDR3 totals 18 residues. V was trimmed by 3 bases and J by 7 bases, leaving 25 bases between them. Germline CDR1 is LGHDT and CDR2 is YNNKEL (reference sequence). In DNA form, the CDR3 reads TGTGCCAGCAGCCACAGCTCCAGGGTTGGGGAGAACGGGAACATTCAGTACTTC. Residues: CASSHSSRVGENGNIQYF.

The chain carries TRBV5-1 and TRBJ2-5; 8 bases agree with TRBD1. This CDR3 is 15 amino acids long. V shed 0 bases, J shed 4 bases, and the junction held 5 bases outside the gene matches. Germline lookup yields CDR1 SGHRS and CDR2 YFSETQ. The CDR3 spells CASSLGGQAGETQYF. Here the CDR3 DNA reads TGCGCCAGCAGCTTGGGGGGACAGGCCGGAGAGACCCAGTACTTC.

This chain joins TRBV4-3 and TRBJ1-1, with unresolved D. Between the trimmed V and J ends, which lost 6 bases and 1 base, there was a span of 12 bases. The germline V gene has CDR1 LGHNA and CDR2 YSLEER. The CDR3 is 14 amino acids. The CDR3 loop reads CASSPGPANTEAFF. For the CDR3, the DNA is TGCGCCAGCAGTCCCGGGCCGGCGAACACTGAAGCTTTCTTT.

This clone appeared once. The chain couples TRBV19 to TRBJ2-1; 9 bases line up with TRBD1. V gave up 1 base and J gave up 10 bases; unmatched junction bases: 14. CDR1 is LNHDA and CDR2 is SQIVND in the germline V gene (reference sequence). This CDR3 contains 17 residues. CDR3 DNA: TGTGCCAGTAGTATAGCACCCGGGACAGGGCGGGCATTAGAGCAGTTCTTC. It translates to CASSIAPGTGRALEQFF.

The chain has TRBV7-3 and TRBJ2-2; TRBD2 matches 11 bases. Per the germline V gene, CDR1 is SGHTA and CDR2 is FQGTGA. J lost 6 bases, V lost 4 bases, and 13 bases had no gene match. The CDR3 extends over 18 amino acids. The DNA of the CDR3 is TGTGCCAGCAGCTCCCCGGGACTAGCGGAGACCGCCCCCGGGGAGCTGTTTTTT. Amino acids: CASSSPGLAETAPGELFF.

This chain joins TRBV7-9 and TRBJ2-7, with TRBD1 matching 8 bases. Germline CDR1 reads SEHNR; CDR2 reads FQNEAQ (reference sequence). CDR3 length: 13 amino acids. J was trimmed by 2 bases and V by 6 bases; bases with no gene match: 3. The CDR3 region is CASRLQGAYEQYF. In DNA, the CDR3 is TGTGCCAGCAGACTACAGGGGGCCTACGAGCAGTACTTC.

The sample holds one count of this clone. V usage is TRBV14 and J usage is TRBJ1-6; the D is unclear. Germline V gene lookup returns CDR1 SGHDN and CDR2 FVKESK. The ends were cut back, 0 bases at V and 9 bases at J, with 0 bases in the middle. CDR3 length equals 11 residues. The DNA of the CDR3 is TGTGCCAGCAGCCAAGATTCACCCCTCCACTTT. Translating gives CASSQDSPLHF.

V usage is TRBV7-8 and J usage is TRBJ2-1; D is perhaps TRBD2 (5 bases). Per the germline V gene, CDR1 is SGHVS and CDR2 is FQNEAQ. The CDR3 is 13 amino acids. Trimming removed 1 base from V and 10 bases from J, with 11 bases in between. The CDR3 DNA reads as TGTGCCAGCAGCTTAGTAGGGAGTCGGGAGCAGTTCTTC. It codes for CASSLVGSREQFF.

This chain uses TRBV3-1 (or the pseudogene TRBV3-2) with TRBJ2-1, with D possibly TRBD1 on 6 matching bases. The ends were cut back, 2 bases at V and 9 bases at J, with 11 bases in the middle. The germline V gene has CDR1 LGHDT and CDR2 YNNKEL (reference sequence). The CDR3 length is 13 residues. The CDR3 DNA is TGTGCCAGCAGCCAACAACAGGGTGGTGAGCAGTTCTTC. It is translated as CASSQQQGGEQFF.

The chain joins TRBV19 to TRBJ1-2, with D perhaps matching TRBD1 (6 bases). CDR3 size: 14 residues. V was pared by 9 bases and J by 4 bases, with 18 bases between. CDR1 LNHDA and CDR2 SQIVND come from the germline V gene (reference sequence). The CDR3 region is CASIRTGSSYGYTF. The CDR3 DNA reads as TGTGCCAGCATAAGAACAGGGTCGAGCTATGGCTACACCTTC.

This clone was seen only once. In DNA form, the CDR3 reads TGTGCCACCAGCAGAGTTGGGCCTTCCCGGGAGGAGCAGTACTTC. Translating gives CATSRVGPSREEQYF. The V call is TRBV15, the J call TRBJ2-7; weak D call: TRBD2 (6 bases). The CDR3 sequence is 15 residues long. Per germline, CDR1 LNHNV and CDR2 YYDKDF (reference sequence). Trimming shortened V by 1 base and J by 7 bases, and 17 bases separated the two germline ends.

This chain links TRBV10-3 with TRBJ1-1; 9 bases match TRBD1. Losses at the gene ends were 10 bases for V and 3 bases for J; bases not matched to a gene: 6. The germline V gene has CDR1 ENHRY and CDR2 SYGVKD. The CDR3 has 13 amino acids. CDR3 nucleotide sequence: TGTGCCACCCTAACAGGGGGCGACACTGAAGCTTTCTTT. Its protein is CATLTGGDTEAFF.

The CDR3 spells CATRLAGESDEQFF. CDR3 sequence (DNA): TGTGCCACCAGACTAGCGGGAGAATCTGATGAGCAGTTCTTC. V and J are TRBV2 and TRBJ2-1; 12 bases match TRBD2. V lost 10 bases and J lost 8; bases outside the gene matches: 9. The CDR3 runs 14 residues. Germline V CDR1 and CDR2: SNHLY, FYNNEI.

This chain links TRBV28 with TRBJ2-1; 7 nucleotides match TRBD1. Germline V gene lookup returns CDR1 MDHEN and CDR2 SYDVKM. The J segment lost 5 bases and the V segment lost 5 bases, leaving 9 bases of the junction unmatched. This CDR3 has 15 residues. The CDR3 region has the DNA TGTGCCAGCAGTACGACCGGGACAGCTAACAATGAGCAGTTCTTC. This gives the protein CASSTTGTANNEQFF.

V gene TRBV28 combines with J gene TRBJ1-6, with 7 bases matching TRBD1. J gave up 4 bases and V 3 bases, and 9 bases lay outside the gene matches. CDR1 and CDR2 (germline): MDHEN, SYDVKM. CDR3 length equals 17 residues. The CDR3 spells CASSFDGTADYNSPLHF. For the CDR3, the DNA is TGTGCCAGCAGTTTTGATGGGACAGCCGATTATAATTCACCCCTCCACTTT.

This chain connects TRBV3-1 (or the pseudogene TRBV3-2) to TRBJ2-7; 7 positions agree with TRBD1. V was pared by 3 bases and J by 3 bases, with 8 bases of the junction left unmatched. The CDR3 loop spans 15 amino acids. The germline V gene encodes CDR1 LGHDT and CDR2 YNNKEL (reference sequence). The CDR3: CASSQGRTGNYEQYF. DNA for the CDR3: TGTGCCAGCAGCCAGGGTCGGACAGGAAACTACGAGCAGTACTTC.